The clone carrying this T cell receptor (beta chain) has more than one count but fewer than ten. As yet, its antigen is unknown. The V segment lost 1 base and the J segment 7 bases; nucleotides outside the gene matches: 6. CDR1 is SGHTA and CDR2 is FQGNSA in the germline V gene. This CDR3 comprises 15 residues. The sample is drawn from a study of shared clonotypes between healthy human individuals. Overall study: For every donor, three CD4 naive, three CD4 memory, two CD8 naive and one CD8 memory plates were used. Study conclusions and caveats: Naive CD4 clonotypes were shared across a handful of donors at approximately 5.3%.

The CD4+ fraction was divided into a CD45RA+ naive subset and a CD45RA-negative memory subset. TCRdb keeps only in-frame clones here, not all; method: immunoSEQ multiplex PCR. Here the sample spans about 980,000 clones, roughly 72% being singletons. The sequencing input was memory CD4+ T cells sorted from blood. Subset noted: CD45RA-negative fraction. The source of this sequence is a man between 18 and 35 years old in good health. The chain employs TRBV7-2 and TRBJ2-1; TRBD2 matches at 8 bases. The CDR3 spells CASSLGGGRMNEQFF. In DNA form, the CDR3 reads TGTGCCAGCAGCTTAGGCGGGGGGAGAATGAATGAGCAGTTCTTC.